Sequencing of this TCR beta chain was carried out in a study of cytomegalovirus exposure and HLA in healthy donors. About the research overall: According to later analysis, the same platform produced the 90 to 150 validation and several hundred first-cohort repertoires.

The length of the CDR3 is 14 residues. Between the trimmed V and J ends, which lost 4 bases and 10 bases, there was a span of 21 bases. From germline, CDR1 is SGHNT and CDR2 YYREEE (reference sequence). Regarding the study as a whole: Reported performance of the classifier showed diagnosis of cytomegalovirus status with high specificity and sensitivity.

Concerning this clone itself: Its antigen is unidentified.

TCRdb's table, derived via immunoSEQ multiplex PCR, lists solely in-frame clones and lacks some. Of 45,000 to 65,000 clones listed, more than 80% are singletons. The sample taken for sequencing was PBMCs. The sequence was collected from a young man in good health and CMV-seronegative. The V and J genes are TRBV5-4 and TRBJ2-7; perhaps TRBD1 as D (5 bases). The CDR3 here is CASSPTVVDGYQYF. The CDR3 nucleotides are TGTGCCAGCAGCCCGACAGTTGTTGATGGGTATCAGTACTTC.